The source of this TCR beta chain is a study of blood T cell repertoires in COVID-19. Study-level background: Donors in the United States, Italy and Spain gave samples during acute or convalescent COVID-19. T cells, B-cell-depleted T cells, or PBMCs supplied cDNA or gDNA.

Deletions cut 8 bases from V and 2 bases from J, with 4 bases between. This CDR3 comprises 11 residues. Methods used by the authors: Counts of nucleated cells, estimated from reference gene primer amplification, were obtained. This table comes from immunoSEQ multiplex PCR, and its TCRdb copy is limited to in-frame clones, with some not included. V and J calls and clone size come straight from that table; D and trimming were deduced from the DNA. The sample has 130,000 or so clones, approximately 83% seen once. The clonotype was recovered from a woman aged 45-65 years who had recovered from COVID-19. This rearrangement joins TRBV12-3 or TRBV12-4 to TRBJ2-1, with D uncertain. Sequencing was done on a sample of peripheral blood. Here the CDR3 reads CASETYNEQFF. CDR3 nucleotides: TGTGCCAGCGAGACCTACAATGAGCAGTTCTTC.